This T cell receptor beta chain is from a study of response to subunit inactivated influenza vaccine (dated by TCRdb to 2016 to 2019). About the full investigation: Deep quantitative profiling of the T cell receptor repertoire was used in the study to follow responses to a trivalent subunit inactivated influenza vaccine.

This clonotype was counted many times. The specificity of this receptor is unknown. Within one base of it there is no much larger clone, and no base qualities were kept. What the authors observed across the whole study: According to the authors, only a limited number of new T cells may be recruited by each seasonal influenza vaccination.

Libraries came from RT-PCR. Sequencing used an Illumina HiSeq 2500. TCRdb reran the public reads through fastp at Q25 and MiXCR, keeping productive beta chains. Each entry merges the rows of one CDR3 protein and shows their most common DNA and genes. Within this sample are about 540,000 distinct CDR3 sequences, with around 21% of them counted one time only. Clones ranked in the top ten supply about 3% of the sample. At the junction V is shortened by 6 bases and J by 4 bases, with 12 bases in between. The CDR3 spans 13 residues, from the cysteine through the phenylalanine. Just CDR3 DNA is preserved here, 39 bases in frame from base 1. The sample was also linked to a second study, of T cells expressing NK-cell markers. As the second publication notes: The TCR beta cDNA libraries were made using 5'RACE template switching, a step that added both a universal primer site and unique molecular identifiers. In sorted CD3+CD56+NKG2C+, CD3+CD56+NKG2C- and CD3+CD56-NKG2C+ T-cell subsets from about 8 donors, TCR beta-chain repertoires were profiled. Among the eight sequenced donors, seven were HCMV-seropositive and one was HCMV-seronegative. To restrict sorting to alphabetaTCR-expressing T cells, an anti-gammadeltaTCR antibody was added in several experiments. In more than five donors, the dominant CD3+CD56+NKG2C+ clonotypes were found to rank among the top 10 CD8+ clonotypes and to make up about 1.0-7.5% of CD8+ T cells. Those dominant clonotypes were again the most abundant among CD3+CD56-NKG2C+ cells in several donors, at roughly 25-60.1%. Whether the expanded NKG2C-expressing T cell clones were specific for HCMV antigens was left unclear. Randomly selected healthy volunteers, three men and five women, were used as the eight sequenced donors. To determine HCMV serostatus, a commercial ELISA kit was used to detect HCMV-specific IgG in serum. Ficoll density gradient centrifugation was used to isolate peripheral blood mononuclear cells from blood. Using Miltenyi isolation kits, CD4+ and CD8+ T cells were isolated from PBMC through magnetic immunoseparation. cDNA synthesis was primed from the TCR beta constant segment and was followed by two successive PCR amplification steps. The libraries were sequenced on Illumina HiSeq 2000/2500, MiSeq or NextSeq, producing 2 x 150 bp reads. Reads were demultiplexed and grouped by UMI with MIGEC, and clonotypes were assembled and quantified with MiTCR. Only TCR cDNA sequences supported by at least two reads were kept to exclude erroneous sequences. Downstream repertoire analysis used the tcR package, and clonotypes were matched across fractions by CDR3 nucleotide sequence plus V segment. VDJmatch was used to annotate antigen specificity against VDJdb, with one amino acid substitution in CDR3 permitted.

Recombination connected TRBV12-3 or TRBV12-4 to TRBJ2-5; a weak D assignment points to TRBD2 (5 bases agree). The specimen was CD4+ T cells sorted from PBMCs, collected 11 to 12 days after vaccination. This clonotype was sampled from a man over 45 who received an inactivated influenza vaccine. Donor details come from another sample of the same person, matched by shared clones. The nucleotide sequence reads as follows: TGTGCCAGCAGCTCCGGGAAGCCAGAGACCCAGTACTTC. This gives the protein CASSSGKPETQYF.